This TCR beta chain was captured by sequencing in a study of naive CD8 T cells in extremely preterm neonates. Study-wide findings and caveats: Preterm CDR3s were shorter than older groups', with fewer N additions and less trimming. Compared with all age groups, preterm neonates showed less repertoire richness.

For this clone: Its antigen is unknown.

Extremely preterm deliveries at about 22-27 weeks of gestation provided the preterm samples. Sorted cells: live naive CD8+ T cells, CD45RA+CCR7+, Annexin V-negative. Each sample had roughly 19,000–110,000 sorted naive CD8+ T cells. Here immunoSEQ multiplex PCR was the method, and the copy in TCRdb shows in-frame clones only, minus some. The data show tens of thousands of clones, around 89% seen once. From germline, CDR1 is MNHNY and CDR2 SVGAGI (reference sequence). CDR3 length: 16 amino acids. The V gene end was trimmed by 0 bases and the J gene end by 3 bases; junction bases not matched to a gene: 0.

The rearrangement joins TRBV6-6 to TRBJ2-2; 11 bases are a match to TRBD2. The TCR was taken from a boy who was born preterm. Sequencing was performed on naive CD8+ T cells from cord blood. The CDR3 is CASSYSLAGDTGELFF. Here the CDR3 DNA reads TGTGCCAGCAGTTACTCACTAGCGGGGGACACCGGGGAGCTGTTTTTT.